Listed below are T cell receptor beta chains from one sample, sequenced in a study of Ad26.COV2.S vaccination and SARS-CoV-2 variants. Measured with immunoSEQ multiplex PCR; TCRdb has only the in-frame clones, and not every one. The sample holds 350,000 to 600,000 clones, 80% to 90% seen once. The sequencing here drew on peripheral blood, taken in a trial of Ad26.COV2.S vaccine versus placebo. Every receptor here comes from a person aged 18-60 years who received the Ad26.COV2.S COVID-19 vaccine or a placebo. The CDR3 runs from the conserved cysteine through the conserved F or W. A D gene is named only where the DNA matches it firmly. For some rows the clone size is stated as once, few or many, or as a class when expanded; others skip it.

D | size | J | length | V | CDR3 | DNA
NA | once | TRBJ2-1 | 15 | TRBV3-1/TRBV3-2 | CASSPGGLSYNEQFF | TGTGCCAGCAGCCCCGGGGGACTCTCCTACAATGAGCAGTTCTTC
NA | NA | TRBJ1-1 | 14 | TRBV9 | CASSPVRVNTEAFF | TGTGCCAGCAGCCCCGTAAGGGTGAACACTGAAGCTTTCTTT
TRBD1 | NA | TRBJ2-7 | 14 | TRBV2 | CASILGTGSYEQYF | TGTGCCAGCATTTTAGGGACAGGGAGCTACGAGCAGTACTTC
NA | once | TRBJ2-7 | 11 | TRBV20-1 | CSASVAVEQYF | TGCAGTGCTAGTGTCGCGGTCGAGCAGTACTTC
NA | NA | TRBJ2-3 | 14 | TRBV5-1 | CASSRGTRTDTQYF | TGCGCCAGCAGCCGGGGGACACGCACAGATACGCAGTATTTT
NA | NA | TRBJ2-7 | 14 | TRBV19 | CASSYHQGGGEQYF | TGTGCCAGTAGCTACCACCAGGGTGGCGGTGAGCAGTACTTC
TRBD1 | NA | TRBJ1-1 | 17 | TRBV7-9 | CASSGRDRGRSDTEAFF | TGTGCCAGCAGCGGCCGGGACAGGGGGCGCTCCGACACTGAAGCTTTCTTT
NA | NA | TRBJ2-1 | 12 | TRBV30 | CAWSYSRNEQFF | TGTGCCTGGAGTTATAGTCGCAATGAGCAGTTCTTC
NA | few | TRBJ1-4 | 16 | TRBV27 | CASSLTLASRNEKLFF | TGTGCCAGCAGTTTAACACTGGCGAGCCGAAATGAAAAACTGTTTTTT
NA | NA | TRBJ2-5 | 16 | TRBV6-5 | CASSYSLGGGLETQYF | TGTGCCAGCAGTTACTCTCTTGGGGGGGGGCTGGAGACCCAGTACTTC
TRBD2 | NA | TRBJ2-1 | 15 | TRBV2 | CASSGNAGGYNEQFF | TGTGCCAGCAGTGGGAATGCGGGGGGGTACAATGAGCAGTTCTTC
NA | NA | TRBJ1-3 | 16 | TRBV6-5 | CASSYTGPRSGNTIYF | TGTGCCAGCAGTTACACCGGGCCTCGATCTGGAAACACCATATATTTT
NA | NA | TRBJ1-2 | 12 | TRBV2 | CASTQARGGYTF | TGTGCCAGCACCCAAGCCAGGGGTGGCTACACCTTC
NA | NA | TRBJ2-7 | 16 | TRBV4-3 | CASSQDRAGSGYEQYF | TGCGCCAGCAGCCAAGACAGGGCGGGGTCCGGCTACGAGCAGTACTTC
NA | NA | TRBJ1-4 | 12 | TRBV19 | CASSIAGEKLFF | TGTGCCAGTAGTATAGCCGGTGAAAAACTGTTTTTT
TRBD1 | NA | TRBJ1-5 | 15 | TRBV27 | CASSLGTGGNQPQHF | TGTGCCAGCAGTTTGGGGACAGGGGGGAATCAGCCCCAGCATTTT
NA | NA | TRBJ2-7 | 15 | TRBV28 | CASSFSAGSPYEQYF | TGTGCCAGCAGTTTTAGTGCGGGTAGCCCCTACGAGCAGTACTTC
NA | NA | TRBJ1-6 | 18 | TRBV7-9 | CASSLATLQRGSDSPLHF | TGTGCCAGCAGCTTAGCGACCTTGCAAAGGGGTTCCGATTCACCCCTCCACTTT
NA | once | TRBJ2-4 | 18 | TRBV3-1/TRBV3-2 | CASSQGGGQRLAKNIQYF | TGTGCCAGCAGCCAAGGGGGAGGACAGCGACTAGCCAAAAACATTCAGTACTTC
NA | NA | TRBJ2-7 | 14 | TRBV19 | CASSIGRAAYEQYF | TGTGCCAGTAGTATAGGCAGGGCCGCCTACGAGCAGTACTTC
NA | few | TRBJ1-5 | 15 | TRBV7-8 | CASSLDRMSNQPQHF | TGTGCCAGCAGCTTAGACCGGATGAGCAATCAGCCCCAGCATTTT